These T cell receptor beta chains were read from a single sample in a study of OX40 agonist ivuxolimab in advanced cancers. Repertoires were generated with immunoSEQ multiplex PCR, while TCRdb's copy carries only in-frame clones and drops some. Of about 74,000 clones in the sample, roughly 83% were seen once. Sequenced here: CD4+ or CD8+ T cells sorted from blood, sampled in a trial of the OX40 agonist ivuxolimab. The receptor set was obtained from an adult with an advanced solid tumor such as melanoma, head and neck, liver or kidney cancer. The CDR3 runs from the conserved cysteine through the conserved F or W. The D gene is left open where the match is weak. The size of a clone is reported for some rows only, either as once, few or many, or as a class for expanded clones.

cdr3_aa: CAISEPGTGQFF; cdr3_nt: TGTGCCATCAGTGAGCCCGGGACAGGCCAGTTCTTC; v_call: TRBV10-3; j_call: TRBJ2-1; clone_size: NA; d_call: TRBD1
cdr3_aa: CASSLGRARPRF; cdr3_nt: TGTGCCAGCAGCTTGGGCAGGGCTCGACCGCGGTTT; v_call: TRBV5-6; j_call: TRBJ1-1; clone_size: few; d_call: NA
cdr3_aa: CASSKTILETQYF; cdr3_nt: TGTGCCAGCAGTAAGACTATACTAGAGACCCAGTACTTC; v_call: TRBV6-5; j_call: TRBJ2-5; clone_size: NA; d_call: NA
cdr3_aa: CASSPKHPTGSTYNSPLHF; cdr3_nt: TGTGCCAGCTCACCAAAACATCCGACAGGGTCCACCTATAATTCACCCCTCCACTTT; v_call: TRBV18; j_call: TRBJ1-6; clone_size: NA; d_call: TRBD1
cdr3_aa: CASSPKLAGEQYF; cdr3_nt: TGTGCCAGCAGCCCAAAGCTAGCCGGTGAGCAGTACTTC; v_call: TRBV7-7; j_call: TRBJ2-7; clone_size: NA; d_call: NA
cdr3_aa: CASSGSPGSPSSGNTIYF; cdr3_nt: TGTGCCAGCAGCGGATCGCCTGGATCGCCCAGCTCTGGAAACACCATATATTTT; v_call: TRBV5-5; j_call: TRBJ1-3; clone_size: NA; d_call: NA
cdr3_aa: CASSYWDRKETQYF; cdr3_nt: TGTGCCAGCTCCTATTGGGACAGAAAAGAGACCCAGTACTTC; v_call: TRBV18; j_call: TRBJ2-5; clone_size: NA; d_call: TRBD1
cdr3_aa: CASKRGARGLNTGELFF; cdr3_nt: TGTGCCAGCAAGCGGGGAGCCAGGGGATTGAACACCGGGGAGCTGTTTTTT; v_call: TRBV7-2; j_call: TRBJ2-2; clone_size: NA; d_call: NA
cdr3_aa: CSVRLAGGKTQYF; cdr3_nt: TGCAGCGTTCGACTAGCGGGGGGCAAGACCCAGTACTTC; v_call: TRBV29-1; j_call: TRBJ2-5; clone_size: NA; d_call: TRBD2
cdr3_aa: CASSLWAGQGGNQPQHF; cdr3_nt: TGTGCCAGCAGTTTATGGGCGGGACAGGGTGGCAATCAGCCCCAGCATTTT; v_call: TRBV27; j_call: TRBJ1-5; clone_size: NA; d_call: TRBD1
cdr3_aa: CASSVDLLRSGRELFF; cdr3_nt: TGTGCCAGCAGCGTAGACCTCTTGCGCTCAGGCAGGGAGCTGTTTTTT; v_call: TRBV9; j_call: TRBJ2-2; clone_size: NA; d_call: NA
cdr3_aa: CASSLDPGTSGVNTQYF; cdr3_nt: TGTGCCAGCAGCTTAGACCCCGGGACTAGCGGGGTAAATACGCAGTATTTT; v_call: TRBV7-2; j_call: TRBJ2-3; clone_size: NA; d_call: TRBD2
cdr3_aa: CASSLTRGGRAGNTQYF; cdr3_nt: TGTGCCAGCAGCTTAACCCGGGGCGGGAGGGCCGGGAATACGCAGTATTTT; v_call: TRBV7-2; j_call: TRBJ2-3; clone_size: NA; d_call: TRBD2
cdr3_aa: CASSRGLWQPQHF; cdr3_nt: TGTGCCAGCAGTCGGGGACTTTGGCAGCCCCAGCATTTT; v_call: TRBV6-5; j_call: TRBJ1-5; clone_size: NA; d_call: NA
cdr3_aa: CASSIDLRSGTQYF; cdr3_nt: TGTGCCAGTAGTATAGATCTGAGGAGTGGGACCCAGTACTTC; v_call: TRBV19; j_call: TRBJ2-5; clone_size: NA; d_call: NA
cdr3_aa: CASSLQGLRNTEAFF; cdr3_nt: TGTGCCAGCAGTTTACAGGGTTTGAGGAACACTGAAGCTTTCTTT; v_call: TRBV28; j_call: TRBJ1-1; clone_size: NA; d_call: NA
cdr3_aa: CASSLGSVSYEQYF; cdr3_nt: TGTGCCAGCAGCTTAGGGAGCGTCTCCTACGAGCAGTACTTC; v_call: TRBV11-2; j_call: TRBJ2-7; clone_size: once; d_call: NA
cdr3_aa: CASSLGTANTGELFF; cdr3_nt: TGTGCCAGCAGCTTGGGGACAGCGAACACCGGGGAGCTGTTTTTT; v_call: TRBV11-3; j_call: TRBJ2-2; clone_size: NA; d_call: TRBD1
cdr3_aa: CASSQDTPGGTHSNQPQHF; cdr3_nt: TGCGCCAGCAGCCAAGATACTCCAGGGGGCACCCATAGCAATCAGCCCCAGCATTTT; v_call: TRBV4-1; j_call: TRBJ1-5; clone_size: NA; d_call: TRBD1
cdr3_aa: CASSRKERGDYEQYF; cdr3_nt: TGCGCCAGCAGCCGGAAGGAGCGGGGGGACTACGAGCAGTACTTC; v_call: TRBV4-3; j_call: TRBJ2-7; clone_size: NA; d_call: TRBD2
cdr3_aa: CASSLRQGAGELFF; cdr3_nt: TGTGCCAGCAGCTTAAGACAGGGGGCCGGGGAGCTGTTTTTT; v_call: TRBV7-2; j_call: TRBJ2-2; clone_size: once; d_call: TRBD1
cdr3_aa: CASSQGSRYEQYF; cdr3_nt: TGTGCCAGCAGCCAAGGAAGCCGCTACGAGCAGTACTTC; v_call: TRBV4-2; j_call: TRBJ2-7; clone_size: NA; d_call: NA
cdr3_aa: CASSPQWGANTGELFF; cdr3_nt: TGCGCCAGCAGCCCCCAGTGGGGCGCGAACACCGGGGAGCTGTTTTTT; v_call: TRBV5-1; j_call: TRBJ2-2; clone_size: NA; d_call: NA
cdr3_aa: CASSLSASSGNLNTEAFF; cdr3_nt: TGTGCCAGCAGCTTATCAGCCTCCAGCGGTAACTTGAACACTGAAGCTTTCTTT; v_call: TRBV7-2; j_call: TRBJ1-1; clone_size: NA; d_call: NA
cdr3_aa: CASSPPSQPQHF; cdr3_nt: TGTGCCAGCAGTCCCCCCAGCCAGCCCCAGCATTTT; v_call: TRBV28; j_call: TRBJ1-5; clone_size: NA; d_call: NA
cdr3_aa: CASLAGGPDTQYF; cdr3_nt: TGTGCCAGCTTGGCGGGGGGGCCAGATACGCAGTATTTT; v_call: TRBV2; j_call: TRBJ2-3; clone_size: NA; d_call: TRBD2
cdr3_aa: CASSIGGGNKPQHF; cdr3_nt: TGTGCCAGTAGTATTGGGGGGGGTAACAAGCCCCAGCATTTT; v_call: TRBV19; j_call: TRBJ1-5; clone_size: NA; d_call: NA
cdr3_aa: CASSAQRTGLKTGELFF; cdr3_nt: TGTGCCAGCAGCGCACAACGGACTGGACTTAAAACCGGGGAGCTGTTTTTT; v_call: TRBV5-5; j_call: TRBJ2-2; clone_size: once; d_call: NA
cdr3_aa: CASSQGRNQPQHF; cdr3_nt: TGTGCCAGCAGCCAGGGGCGCAATCAGCCCCAGCATTTT; v_call: TRBV7-2; j_call: TRBJ1-5; clone_size: NA; d_call: NA
cdr3_aa: CASSEMGRGNEKLFF; cdr3_nt: TGTGCCAGCAGTGAAATGGGCAGGGGGAATGAAAAACTGTTTTTT; v_call: TRBV2; j_call: TRBJ1-4; clone_size: NA; d_call: TRBD1
cdr3_aa: CAYSSYTYEQYF; cdr3_nt: TGTGCCTACTCGTCCTATACCTACGAGCAGTACTTC; v_call: TRBV30; j_call: TRBJ2-7; clone_size: few; d_call: NA
cdr3_aa: CASSLGLKDYEQYF; cdr3_nt: TGTGCCAGCAGCCTGGGGCTGAAGGACTACGAGCAGTACTTC; v_call: TRBV4-2; j_call: TRBJ2-7; clone_size: NA; d_call: NA
cdr3_aa: CASRLAGDRHEQYF; cdr3_nt: TGTGCCAGCAGACTAGCGGGGGACCGCCACGAGCAGTACTTC; v_call: TRBV28; j_call: TRBJ2-7; clone_size: NA; d_call: TRBD2
cdr3_aa: CATSRDPGREQYF; cdr3_nt: TGTGCCACCAGCAGAGATCCCGGCCGAGAGCAGTACTTC; v_call: TRBV15; j_call: TRBJ2-7; clone_size: NA; d_call: NA
cdr3_aa: CASSGLGKSSYNEQFF; cdr3_nt: TGTGCCAGCAGCGGACTTGGGAAGAGCTCCTACAATGAGCAGTTCTTC; v_call: TRBV27; j_call: TRBJ2-1; clone_size: NA; d_call: NA
cdr3_aa: CASSPQGLENQYF; cdr3_nt: TGTGCCAGCAGTCCTCAGGGACTAGAGAATCAGTACTTC; v_call: TRBV6-1; j_call: TRBJ2-4; clone_size: NA; d_call: TRBD2
cdr3_aa: CSVGHNEQFF; cdr3_nt: TGCAGCGTCGGGCACAATGAGCAGTTCTTC; v_call: TRBV29-1; j_call: TRBJ2-1; clone_size: NA; d_call: NA
cdr3_aa: CASRLRSSGANVLTF; cdr3_nt: TGTGCCAGCAGATTAAGAAGCTCTGGGGCCAACGTCCTGACTTTC; v_call: TRBV2; j_call: TRBJ2-6; clone_size: NA; d_call: NA
cdr3_aa: CASSPGTPVNEQYF; cdr3_nt: TGTGCCAGCAGTCCCGGGACACCGGTTAACGAGCAGTACTTC; v_call: TRBV6-5; j_call: TRBJ2-7; clone_size: NA; d_call: NA
cdr3_aa: CASSLGGDTQYF; cdr3_nt: TGTGCCAGCAGCTTAGGGGGAGATACGCAGTATTTT; v_call: TRBV11-3; j_call: TRBJ2-3; clone_size: NA; d_call: NA
cdr3_aa: CASSFRQGSSEAFF; cdr3_nt: TGTGCCAGCAGCTTCCGACAGGGCTCTTCTGAAGCTTTCTTT; v_call: TRBV7-8; j_call: TRBJ1-1; clone_size: NA; d_call: TRBD1
cdr3_aa: CASSLNGRNNSPLHF; cdr3_nt: TGTGCCAGCAGCTTAAACGGACGGAATAATTCACCCCTCCACTTT; v_call: TRBV7-3; j_call: TRBJ1-6; clone_size: NA; d_call: NA